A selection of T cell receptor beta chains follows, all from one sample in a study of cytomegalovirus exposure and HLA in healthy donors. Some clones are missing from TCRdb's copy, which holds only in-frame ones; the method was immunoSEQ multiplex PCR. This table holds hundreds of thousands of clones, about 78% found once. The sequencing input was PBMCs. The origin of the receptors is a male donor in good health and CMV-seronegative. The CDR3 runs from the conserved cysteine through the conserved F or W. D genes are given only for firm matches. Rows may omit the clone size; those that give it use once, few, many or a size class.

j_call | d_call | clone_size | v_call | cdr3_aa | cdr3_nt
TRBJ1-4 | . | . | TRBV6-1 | CASSEEWWGSEEKLFF | TGTGCCAGCAGTGAAGAATGGTGGGGCTCGGAGGAAAAACTGTTTTTT
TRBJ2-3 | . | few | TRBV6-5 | CASSSPGTDTQYF | TGTGCCAGCAGTTCCCCAGGGACAGATACGCAGTATTTT
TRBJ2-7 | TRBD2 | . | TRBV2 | CASSDSARELYEQYF | TGTGCCAGCAGTGATTCTGCGCGGGAGTTATATGAGCAGTACTTC
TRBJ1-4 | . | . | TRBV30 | CAWSIGLINEKLFF | TGTGCCTGGAGTATAGGACTGATTAATGAAAAACTGTTTTTT
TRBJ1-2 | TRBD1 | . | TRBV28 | CASSPGTGEPGGYGYTF | TGTGCCAGCAGCCCCGGGACAGGGGAACCCGGGGGCTATGGCTACACCTTC
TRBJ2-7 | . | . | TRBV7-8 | CASSLEGGVGYEQYF | TGTGCCAGCAGCTTGGAAGGAGGGGTAGGCTACGAGCAGTACTTC
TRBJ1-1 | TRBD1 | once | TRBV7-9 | CAGRPDRGRGPDTEAFF | TGTGCCGGGAGGCCGGACAGGGGGCGGGGACCGGACACTGAAGCTTTCTTT
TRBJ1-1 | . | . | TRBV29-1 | CSVRTEGEAFF | TGCAGCGTGCGAACTGAGGGTGAAGCTTTCTTT
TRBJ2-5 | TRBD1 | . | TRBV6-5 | CASSPGQGGETQYF | TGTGCCAGCAGTCCGGGACAGGGGGGAGAGACCCAGTACTTC
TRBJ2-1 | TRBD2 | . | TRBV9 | CASSAKAPGLAAGDPYNEQFF | TGTGCCAGCAGCGCAAAAGCCCCGGGACTAGCGGCTGGGGATCCCTACAATGAGCAGTTCTTC
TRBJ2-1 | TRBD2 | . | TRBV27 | CASSKSGANEQFF | TGTGCCAGCAGTAAAAGCGGGGCGAATGAGCAGTTCTTC
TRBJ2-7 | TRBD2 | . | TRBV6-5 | CASSYWLAGTYEQYF | TGTGCCAGCAGTTACTGGCTAGCGGGAACCTACGAGCAGTACTTC
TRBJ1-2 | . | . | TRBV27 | CASRPNINYGYTF | TGTGCCAGCAGGCCCAACATAAACTATGGCTACACCTTC
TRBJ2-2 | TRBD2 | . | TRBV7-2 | CASSPLAQNTGELFF | TGTGCCAGCAGCCCACTAGCGCAAAACACCGGGGAGCTGTTTTTT
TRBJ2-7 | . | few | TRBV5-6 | CASSFGESYEQYF | TGTGCCAGCAGCTTCGGGGAATCCTACGAGCAGTACTTC
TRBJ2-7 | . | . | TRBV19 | CASSSPGWKYEQYF | TGTGCCAGTAGTTCCCCAGGGTGGAAATACGAGCAGTACTTC
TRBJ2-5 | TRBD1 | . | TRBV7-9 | CASSPAGTGGLWAQYF | TGTGCCAGCAGCCCAGCCGGGACAGGGGGCCTTTGGGCCCAGTACTTC
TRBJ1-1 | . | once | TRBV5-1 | CASSLQQMNTEAFF | TGCGCCAGCAGCTTGCAACAGATGAACACTGAAGCTTTCTTT
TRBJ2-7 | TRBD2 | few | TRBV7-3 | CASSLAGPYEQYF | TGTGCCAGCAGCCTAGCGGGACCTTACGAGCAGTACTTC
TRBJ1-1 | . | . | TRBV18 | CASSHPPGLGTEAFF | TGTGCCAGCTCACACCCTCCCGGTCTCGGCACTGAAGCTTTCTTT
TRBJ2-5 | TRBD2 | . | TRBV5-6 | CASSLYSSGQETQYF | TGTGCCAGCAGCTTGTATTCTAGCGGACAAGAGACCCAGTACTTC
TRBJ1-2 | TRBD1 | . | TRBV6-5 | CANRPRQGRSGCTF | TGTGCCAACAGACCCCGACAGGGTCGCTCTGGCTGCACCTTC
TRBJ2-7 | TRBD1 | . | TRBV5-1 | CASSFSGTGGSEQYF | TGCGCCAGCAGCTTTTCCGGGACAGGGGGCTCCGAGCAGTACTTC
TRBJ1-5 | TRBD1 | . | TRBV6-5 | CASSFRGGAGQPQHF | TGTGCCAGCAGTTTCAGAGGGGGCGCGGGTCAGCCCCAGCATTTT
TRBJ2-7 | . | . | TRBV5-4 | CASSSTGSRLEQYF | TGTGCCAGCAGCTCGACAGGTTCAAGGTTGGAGCAGTACTTC
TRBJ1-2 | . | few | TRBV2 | CASSEQAPYGYTF | TGTGCCAGCAGTGAACAGGCACCTTATGGCTACACCTTC
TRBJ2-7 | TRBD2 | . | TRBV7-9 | CASSLGAGDGSYEQYF | TGTGCCAGCAGCTTAGGAGCGGGAGACGGTTCCTACGAGCAGTACTTC
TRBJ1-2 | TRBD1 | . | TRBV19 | CACSGGTGGYTF | TGTGCCTGCTCAGGGGGGACGGGTGGCTACACCTTC
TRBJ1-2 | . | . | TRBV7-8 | CASSQSRGGYTF | TGTGCCAGCAGCCAATCCCGGGGGGGCTACACCTTC
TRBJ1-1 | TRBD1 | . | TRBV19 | CASRPGTGGTEAFF | TGTGCCAGTAGACCCGGGACAGGGGGGACTGAAGCTTTCTTT
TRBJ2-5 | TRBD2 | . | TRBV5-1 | CASSPGTSGSGETQYF | TGCGCCAGCAGCCCGGGGACTAGCGGGAGCGGGGAGACCCAGTACTTC
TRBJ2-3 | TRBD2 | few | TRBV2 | CASIPWGGEADTQYF | TGTGCCAGCATCCCCTGGGGAGGGGAGGCAGATACGCAGTATTTT
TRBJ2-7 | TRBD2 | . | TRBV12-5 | CASGLGDPSGRGYEQYF | TGTGCTAGTGGTTTGGGAGACCCTAGCGGGAGGGGGTACGAGCAGTACTTC
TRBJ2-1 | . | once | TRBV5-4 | CASSLAGDNEQFF | TGTGCCAGCAGCTTGGCCGGAGATAATGAGCAGTTCTTC
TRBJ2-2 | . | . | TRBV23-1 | CASSQPRRLFF | TGCGCCAGCAGTCAGCCCAGAAGGCTGTTTTTT
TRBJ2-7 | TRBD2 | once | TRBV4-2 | CASSPRGSGAYEQYF | TGTGCCAGCAGCCCCAGGGGTAGCGGGGCCTACGAGCAGTACTTC
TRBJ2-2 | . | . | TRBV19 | CASSPLGGSGELFF | TGTGCCAGTAGTCCCCTCGGCGGGTCTGGGGAGCTGTTTTTT
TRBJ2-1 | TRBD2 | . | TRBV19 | CASIAAGPSSSYNEQFF | TGTGCCAGTATCGCAGCGGGACCCTCGAGCTCCTACAATGAGCAGTTCTTC
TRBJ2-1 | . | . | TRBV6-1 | CASREGGGAGPHEQFF | TGTGCCAGCAGGGAAGGGGGCGGGGCAGGGCCCCATGAGCAGTTCTTC
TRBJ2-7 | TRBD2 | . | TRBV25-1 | CASSEPLPGGGLYEQYF | TGTGCCAGCAGTGAACCCCTCCCGGGGGGGGGACTTTACGAGCAGTACTTC
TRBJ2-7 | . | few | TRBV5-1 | CASSFLQGDYEQYF | TGCGCCAGCAGCTTCTTACAGGGCGACTACGAGCAGTACTTC
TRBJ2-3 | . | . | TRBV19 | CASKSRGVDDTQYF | TGTGCCTCTAAGAGCCGGGGAGTTGACGATACGCAGTATTTT
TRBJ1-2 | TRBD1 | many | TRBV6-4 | CASSDPGQGNRYTF | TGTGCCAGCAGTGACCCCGGACAGGGTAATCGCTACACCTTC
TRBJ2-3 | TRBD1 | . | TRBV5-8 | CASSWGTGGHADTQYF | TGTGCCAGCAGCTGGGGGACAGGGGGTCACGCAGATACGCAGTATTTT